This TCR beta chain was sequenced during a study of beta chain features in type 1 diabetes (dated 2018 in TCRdb). Context from the whole study: Mean age, gender distribution, total cell number and subset yield were not different between patients and healthy donors. Regulatory and stem cell-like memory subsets were isolated from only 8 patients and about eight healthy donors, whereas naive and central memory subsets came from all 30 or so donors. The study compared the TCRB repertoires of sorted circulating CD4+ T cell subsets in recently diagnosed type 1 diabetes patients with those in matched healthy donors. A total of 85 million to 140 million sorted cells were examined across all samples, and the number of cells per subset was strongly correlated with RNA yield. The investigation overall reported the following: PCR may preferentially amplify shorter templates, but because patient and control samples were amplified and corrected together, any resulting skew would affect both groups equally. At VDJ recombination sites, patients with type 1 diabetes made fewer insertions and deleted more nucleotides, a pattern implying thymic rearrangement abnormalities. Sequencing cDNA rather than genomic DNA could over-represent highly expressing activated cells, although activation and CD3 levels did not differ between groups. HLA sub-analyses involved small numbers of individuals, so any influence of HLA type on TCRB rearrangement remained unresolved. The naive, central memory and regulatory TCRB repertoires appeared to resemble one another more closely among patients than among healthy donors. Type 1 diabetes patients showed a moderate but significant shortening of TCRB CDR3 length in all four CD4+ subsets.

The entire isolated RNA was reverse transcribed using the High Capacity cDNA Reverse Transcription Kit, and thus expressed TCRB transcripts were sequenced. Deep immunoSEQ sequencing was applied to naive, central memory and regulatory T cell samples, giving an average of about 3.57 million total reads per sample. Sorted cells were lysed in RLT buffer, and RNA was extracted using DNase-treated RNeasy Micro or Mini kits according to cell number. Each cell subset was processed on its own to prevent cross-contamination, while patient and healthy donor samples were processed together. The immunoSEQ multiplex PCR was used to amplify TCRB sequences from cDNA, generating 87-bp fragments that spanned the CDR3 region. Sequencing of the amplicons was performed on the Illumina HiSeq platform. Per the source publication's procedure: PCR bias was computationally corrected using synthetic template baselines, reads within Hamming distance 2 were collapsed, and singletons that could not be merged were discarded. Reads were aligned against IMGT so that V, D and J genes, CDR3 length and insertions or deletions at six rearrangement sites could be assigned. Within each subset, clonotype counts were normalized to sorted cell number, after which true diversity and Gini coefficients were computed with the tcR R package. The overlap coefficient, calculated on TCRB nucleotide sequences, was used to quantify repertoire sharing. Out-of-frame TCRB sequences from naive cells were analyzed to stand in for the pre-selection repertoire. TCRdb re-hosts the immuneACCESS table, in-frame sequences only. Its copies lack some clones; in the studies checked, an unresolved V gene accounts for under half of them, and the cause for the rest is not known. The D gene and trimming were derived from the DNA, and the V and J assignments and clone size from that table. The sample profile shows 300,000 to 450,000 clones; around 13% of them were found once. The top ten clonotypes cover less than 0.02% of the sample.

As concerns this clone: What antigen it recognizes has not been identified. Per-base quality was not reported, and no clone a single base away is much larger than it.

Each donor gave one peripheral blood draw, roughly 110 mL on average, collected into heparinised tubes. A BD FACSAria II was used to sort naive, central memory, regulatory and stem cell-like memory CD4+ T cells with a panel that included CD45RO, CCR7, CD25, CD127, CD95 and CD27. A purity above 95% was achieved for all sorted populations. Right away, PBMCs were isolated by Lymphoprep density gradient centrifugation and were stained directly, with no culture step. To minimize batch effects, samples were stained and sorted in pairs, one healthy donor with one patient per experiment. The germline V gene supplies CDR1 SQVTM and CDR2 ANQGSEA. The junction carries 12 bases between V and J, which are trimmed by 6 bases and 0 bases respectively. Including cysteine and phenylalanine, the CDR3 has 14 amino acids. The DNA shown is the 42-base CDR3, in frame from base 1.

The TCR originated in a man younger than 35 in good health. Recombination joined TRBV29-1 with TRBJ2-1; the D gene assignment is ambiguous. The sequencing sample was made of naive CD4+ T cells from blood. The intended sense of this specimen's cell subset or site label: true naive CD4+ T cells. CDR3 region: CSVARRSSYNEQFF. The DNA sequence follows: TGCAGCGTCGCAAGACGGAGCTCCTACAATGAGCAGTTCTTC.